A single TCR beta chain is shown here with its context. Its antigen is as yet unknown. This record belongs to a study of CXCR3-negative and CXCR3-positive naive CD8 T cells. Study-level findings and limits: Similarly elevated diversity marked both naive subsets, with memory CD8+ cells showing far lower diversity. Comparison of naive CXCR3-negative and CXCR3-positive cells revealed similar TRBV-TRBJ usage, while memory cells differed. Researchers report that CXCR3-positive naive cells carry more hydrophobic TRB CDR3s than CXCR3-negative naive cells.

The libraries of TRB cDNA were constructed through 5' RACE using UMI labels. TCRdb processed the 5' RACE reads again and assigns one entry to each CDR3 protein, with no DNA. Recorded for this sample: around 61,000 distinct CDR3 sequences. The CDR3 has 13 residues. Germline CDR1 DFQATT, CDR2 SNEGSKA (reference sequence). This TCR came from a human donor in good health. Some clones in this sample may be carry-over from other donors' samples. The chain links TRBV20-1 to TRBJ2-7; no DNA is available, so the TRBD1 call from TCRdb remains unchecked. The sample comprised naive CXCR3+ CD8+ T cells from blood. Regarding subset: CD45RO-CCR7+CD27+CD95- naive CD8+ T cells expressing CXCR3 (TNR3+). This CDR3 reads CSARDRGLHEQYF.